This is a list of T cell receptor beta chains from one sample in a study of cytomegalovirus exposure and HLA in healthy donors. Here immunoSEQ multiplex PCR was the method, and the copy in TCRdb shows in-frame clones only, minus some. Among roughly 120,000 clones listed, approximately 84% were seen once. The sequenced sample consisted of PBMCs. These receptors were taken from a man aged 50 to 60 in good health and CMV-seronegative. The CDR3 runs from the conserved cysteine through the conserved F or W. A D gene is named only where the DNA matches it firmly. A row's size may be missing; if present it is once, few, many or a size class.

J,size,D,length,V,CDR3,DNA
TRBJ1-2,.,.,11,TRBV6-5,CASSGGIAYTF,TGTGCCAGCAGCGGGGGGATAGCGTACACCTTC
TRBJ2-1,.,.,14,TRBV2,CASTEGSYSPEQFF,TGTGCCAGCACAGAGGGTTCCTATAGTCCAGAGCAGTTCTTC
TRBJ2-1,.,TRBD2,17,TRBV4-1,CASSHLAGGSSYNEQFF,TGCGCCAGCAGCCACCTAGCGGGGGGAAGCTCCTACAATGAGCAGTTCTTC
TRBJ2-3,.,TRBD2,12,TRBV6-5,CANPLAVDTQYF,TGTGCCAATCCACTAGCGGTAGATACGCAGTATTTT
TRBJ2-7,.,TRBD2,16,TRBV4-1,CASSQSPSGGANEQYF,TGCGCCAGCAGCCAATCGCCTAGCGGGGGGGCGAACGAGCAGTACTTC
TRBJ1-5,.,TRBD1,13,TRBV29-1,CSVPGGPGEPQHF,TGCAGCGTCCCAGGGGGGCCGGGGGAGCCCCAGCATTTT
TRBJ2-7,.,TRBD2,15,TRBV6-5,CASSPPGLATYEQYF,TGTGCCAGCAGTCCCCCGGGACTAGCCACTTACGAGCAGTACTTC
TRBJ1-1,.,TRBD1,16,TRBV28,CASVAGRDRVLTEAFF,TGTGCCAGCGTAGCGGGTCGGGACAGGGTTCTCACTGAAGCTTTCTTT
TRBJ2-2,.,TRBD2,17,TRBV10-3,CAISESTSGSNTGELFF,TGTGCCATCAGTGAGTCGACTAGCGGGAGCAACACCGGGGAGCTGTTTTTT
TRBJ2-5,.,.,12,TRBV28,CASSLRGKTQYF,TGTGCCAGCAGTCTCAGGGGCAAGACCCAGTACTTC
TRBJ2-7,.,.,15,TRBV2,CASSERGGSSYEQYF,TGTGCCAGCAGTGAGAGGGGAGGCTCGTCCTACGAGCAGTACTTC
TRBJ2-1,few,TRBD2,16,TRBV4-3,CASSHPGLAGYNEQFF,TGCGCCAGCAGCCACCCGGGACTAGCGGGATACAATGAGCAGTTCTTC
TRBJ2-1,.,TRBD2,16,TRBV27,CASSLGSSGGAVEQFF,TGTGCCAGCAGTTTGGGGTCTAGCGGGGGGGCCGTTGAGCAGTTCTTC
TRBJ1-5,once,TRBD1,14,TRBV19,CASSTDRGVQPQHF,TGTGCCAGTAGTACGGACAGGGGAGTTCAGCCCCAGCATTTT
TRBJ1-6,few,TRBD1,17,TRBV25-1,CASSARQGVIDNSPLHF,TGTGCCAGCAGTGCGCGACAGGGGGTGATTGACAATTCACCCCTCCACTTT
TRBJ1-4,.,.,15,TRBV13,CASSLRGGQGEKLFF,TGTGCCAGCAGCCTTCGCGGGGGGCAGGGTGAAAAACTGTTTTTT
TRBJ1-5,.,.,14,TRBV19,CASSTGRAEGPQHF,TGTGCCAGTAGTACAGGGAGGGCAGAAGGGCCCCAGCATTTT
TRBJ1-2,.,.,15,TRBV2,CASSEARRGPYGYTF,TGTGCCAGCAGTGAAGCGAGAAGGGGTCCGTATGGCTACACCTTC
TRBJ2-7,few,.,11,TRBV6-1,CASRREYEQYF,TGTGCCAGCAGACGGGAGTACGAGCAGTACTTC
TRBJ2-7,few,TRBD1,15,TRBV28,CASSLGDRGPYEQYF,TGTGCCAGCAGTCTCGGGGACAGGGGGCCCTACGAGCAGTACTTC
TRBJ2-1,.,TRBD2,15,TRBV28,CASSLRGGQNNEQFF,TGTGCCAGCAGCCTCCGGGGGGGGCAAAACAATGAGCAGTTCTTC
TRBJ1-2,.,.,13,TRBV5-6,CASSLGSQYGYTF,TGTGCCAGCAGCTTGGGGAGCCAATATGGCTACACCTTC
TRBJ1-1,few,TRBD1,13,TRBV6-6,CASNLDRATEAFF,TGTGCCAGCAATCTAGACAGGGCCACTGAAGCTTTCTTT
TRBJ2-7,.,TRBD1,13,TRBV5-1,CASSLYRGYEQYF,TGCGCCAGCAGCCTCTACAGGGGGTACGAGCAGTACTTC
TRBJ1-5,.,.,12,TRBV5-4,CASSSWGEPQHF,TGTGCCAGCAGCTCATGGGGGGAGCCCCAGCATTTT
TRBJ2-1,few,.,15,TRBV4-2,CTSSQGADSYNEQFF,TGTACCAGCAGCCAAGGGGCTGACTCCTACAATGAGCAGTTCTTC
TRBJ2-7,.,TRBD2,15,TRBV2,CASSPFGLAGDKQYF,TGTGCCAGCAGCCCATTCGGACTAGCGGGAGATAAGCAGTACTTC